This T cell receptor beta chain was captured by sequencing in a study of CXCR3-negative and CXCR3-positive naive CD8 T cells. Study-level points and caveats: The study found comparably high diversity in both naive subsets and much lower diversity in memory CD8+ cells. Naive CXCR3-negative cells resembled naive CXCR3-positive cells in TRBV-TRBJ usage; memory cells differed. Hydrophobicity was higher for TRB CDR3s found in CXCR3-positive naive cells than in CXCR3-negative naive cells.

All CD8+ T cell subsets were sorted in triplicate at 330,000 or so cells each. Naive cells were sorted as CD45RO-, CCR7+, CD27+ and CD95-. TRB cDNA was prepared as libraries by UMI-labeled 5' RACE. TCRdb re-called the 5' RACE reads, yielding one record per CDR3 amino acid sequence without DNA. The sample totals roughly 100,000 distinct CDR3 sequences; its top ten clones hold 0.3% to 0.45%. As concerns this clonotype: The antigen is not known.

Germline CDR1 MNHEY, CDR2 SVGEGT. The CDR3 sequence is 17 residues long. This rearrangement joins TRBV6-2 or TRBV6-3 to TRBJ2-3; TCRdb's D call, TRBD2, is unchecked because there is no DNA. The sequence came from a human donor in good health. Some clones in this sample may be carry-over from other donors' samples. The sample consisted of naive CXCR3+ CD8+ T cells from blood. The subset here: CD45RO-CCR7+CD27+CD95- naive CD8+ T cells expressing CXCR3 (TNR3+). The CDR3 here is CASSPSWRGVSTDTQYF.